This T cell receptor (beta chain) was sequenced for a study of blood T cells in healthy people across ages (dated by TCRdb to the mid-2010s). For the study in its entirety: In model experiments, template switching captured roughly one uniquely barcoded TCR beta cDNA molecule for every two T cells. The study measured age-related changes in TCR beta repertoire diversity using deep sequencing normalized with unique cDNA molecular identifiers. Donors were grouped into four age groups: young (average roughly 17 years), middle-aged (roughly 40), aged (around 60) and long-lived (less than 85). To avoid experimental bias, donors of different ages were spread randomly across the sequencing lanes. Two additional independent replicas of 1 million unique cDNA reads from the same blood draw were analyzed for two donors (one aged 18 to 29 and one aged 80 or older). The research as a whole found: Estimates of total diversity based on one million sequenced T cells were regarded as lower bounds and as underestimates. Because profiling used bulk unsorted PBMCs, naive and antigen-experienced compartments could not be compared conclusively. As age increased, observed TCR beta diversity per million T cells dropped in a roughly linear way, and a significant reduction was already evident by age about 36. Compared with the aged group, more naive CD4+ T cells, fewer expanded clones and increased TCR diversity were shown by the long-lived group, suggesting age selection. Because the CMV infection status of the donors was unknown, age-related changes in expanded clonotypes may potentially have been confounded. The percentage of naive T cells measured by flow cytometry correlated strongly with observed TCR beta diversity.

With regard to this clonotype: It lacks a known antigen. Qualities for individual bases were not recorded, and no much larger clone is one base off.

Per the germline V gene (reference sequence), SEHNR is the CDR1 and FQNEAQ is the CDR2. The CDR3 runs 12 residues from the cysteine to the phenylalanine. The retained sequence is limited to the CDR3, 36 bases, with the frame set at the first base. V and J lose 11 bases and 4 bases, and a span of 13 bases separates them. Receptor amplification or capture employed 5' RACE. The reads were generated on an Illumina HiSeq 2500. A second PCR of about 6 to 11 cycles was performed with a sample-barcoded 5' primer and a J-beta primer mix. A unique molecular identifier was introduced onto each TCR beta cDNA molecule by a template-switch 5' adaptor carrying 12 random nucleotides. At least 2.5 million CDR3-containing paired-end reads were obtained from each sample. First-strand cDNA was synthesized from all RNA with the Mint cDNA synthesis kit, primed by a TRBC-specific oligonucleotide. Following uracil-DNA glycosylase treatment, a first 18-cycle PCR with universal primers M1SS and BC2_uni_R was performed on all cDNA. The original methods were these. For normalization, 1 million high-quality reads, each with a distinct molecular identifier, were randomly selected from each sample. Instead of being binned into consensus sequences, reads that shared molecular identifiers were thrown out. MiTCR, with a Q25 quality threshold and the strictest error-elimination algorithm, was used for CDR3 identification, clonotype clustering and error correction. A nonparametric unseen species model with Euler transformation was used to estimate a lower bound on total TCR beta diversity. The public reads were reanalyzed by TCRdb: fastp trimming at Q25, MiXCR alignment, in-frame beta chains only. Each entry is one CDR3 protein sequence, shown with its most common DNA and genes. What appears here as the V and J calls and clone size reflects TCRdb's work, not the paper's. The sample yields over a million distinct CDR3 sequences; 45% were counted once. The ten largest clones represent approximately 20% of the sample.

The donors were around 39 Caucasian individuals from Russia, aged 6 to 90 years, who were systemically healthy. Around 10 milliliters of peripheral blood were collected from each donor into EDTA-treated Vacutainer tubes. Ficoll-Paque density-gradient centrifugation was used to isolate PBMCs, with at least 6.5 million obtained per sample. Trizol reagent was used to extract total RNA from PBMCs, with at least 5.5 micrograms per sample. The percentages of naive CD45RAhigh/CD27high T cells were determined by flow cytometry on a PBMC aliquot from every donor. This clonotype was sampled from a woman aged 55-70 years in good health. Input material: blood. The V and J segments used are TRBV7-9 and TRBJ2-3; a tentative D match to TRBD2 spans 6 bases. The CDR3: CAAPGGSDTQYF. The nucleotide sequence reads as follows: TGTGCCGCGCCTGGGGGGTCAGATACGCAGTATTTT.